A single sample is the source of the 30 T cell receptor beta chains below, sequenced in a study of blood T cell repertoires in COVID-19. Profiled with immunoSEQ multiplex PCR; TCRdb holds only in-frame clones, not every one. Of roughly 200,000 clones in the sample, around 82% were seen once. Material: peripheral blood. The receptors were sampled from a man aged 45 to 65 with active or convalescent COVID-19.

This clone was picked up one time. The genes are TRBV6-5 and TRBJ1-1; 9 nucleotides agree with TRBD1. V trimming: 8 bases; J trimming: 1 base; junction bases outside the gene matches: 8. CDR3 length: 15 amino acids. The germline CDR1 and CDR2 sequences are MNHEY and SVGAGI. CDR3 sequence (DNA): TGTGCCAGCGGCGCACGGGACAGGGCGAACACTGAAGCTTTCTTT. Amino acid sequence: CASGARDRANTEAFF.

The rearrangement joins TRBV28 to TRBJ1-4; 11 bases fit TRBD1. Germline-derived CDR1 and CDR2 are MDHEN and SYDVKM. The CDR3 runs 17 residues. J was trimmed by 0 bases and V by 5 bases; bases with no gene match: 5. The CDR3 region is CASSLPGQGATNEKLFF. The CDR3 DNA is TGTGCCAGCAGTCTCCCGGGACAGGGGGCAACTAATGAAAAACTGTTTTTT.

DNA for the CDR3: TGTGCCAGCACCACAGGGGAGTTTATCTACGAGCAGTACTTC. Translation gives CASTTGEFIYEQYF. The genes are TRBV28 and TRBJ2-7; 7 nucleotides match TRBD1. V trimming: 7 bases; J trimming: 3 bases; junction bases outside the gene matches: 9. The germline gives CDR1 MDHEN, CDR2 SYDVKM. The CDR3 length is 14 residues.

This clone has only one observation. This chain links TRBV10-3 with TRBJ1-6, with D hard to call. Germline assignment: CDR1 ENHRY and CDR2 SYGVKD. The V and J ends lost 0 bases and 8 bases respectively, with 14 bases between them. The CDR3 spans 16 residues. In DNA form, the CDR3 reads TGTGCCATCAGTGAGTCGCCCTCCTTCGGGGATTCACCCCTCCACTTT. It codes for CAISESPSFGDSPLHF.

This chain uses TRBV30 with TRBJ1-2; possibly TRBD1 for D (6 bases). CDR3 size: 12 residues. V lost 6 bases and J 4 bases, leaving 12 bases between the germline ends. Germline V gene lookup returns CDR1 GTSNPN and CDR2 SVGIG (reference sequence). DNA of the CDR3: TGTGCCTGCCAACAGGGTACCTATGGCTACACCTTC. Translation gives CACQQGTYGYTF.

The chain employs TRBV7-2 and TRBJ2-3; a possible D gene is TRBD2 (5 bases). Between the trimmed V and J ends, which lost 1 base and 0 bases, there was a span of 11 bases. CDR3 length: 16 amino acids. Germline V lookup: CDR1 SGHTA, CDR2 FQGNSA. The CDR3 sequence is CASSLGTSPSTDTQYF. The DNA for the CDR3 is TGTGCCAGCAGCTTAGGGACTTCCCCTAGCACAGATACGCAGTATTTT.

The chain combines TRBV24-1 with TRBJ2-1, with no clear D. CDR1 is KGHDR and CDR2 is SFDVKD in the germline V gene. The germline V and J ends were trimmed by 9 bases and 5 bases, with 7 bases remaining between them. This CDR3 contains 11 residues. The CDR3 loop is CATGKNNEQFF. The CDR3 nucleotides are TGTGCCACCGGCAAAAACAATGAGCAGTTCTTC.

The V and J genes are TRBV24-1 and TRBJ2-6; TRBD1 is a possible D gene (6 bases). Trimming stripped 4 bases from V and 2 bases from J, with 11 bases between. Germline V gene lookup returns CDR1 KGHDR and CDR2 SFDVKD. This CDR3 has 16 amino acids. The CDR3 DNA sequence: TGTGCCACCAGTGACTACCAGGGGACTGGGGCCAACGTCCTGACTTTC. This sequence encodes CATSDYQGTGANVLTF.

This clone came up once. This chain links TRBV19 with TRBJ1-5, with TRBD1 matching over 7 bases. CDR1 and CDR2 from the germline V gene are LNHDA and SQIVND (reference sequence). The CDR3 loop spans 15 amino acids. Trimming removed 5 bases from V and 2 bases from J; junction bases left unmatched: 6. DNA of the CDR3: TGTGCCAGTAGTCCAGACAGGGCTGGCAATCAGCCCCAGCATTTT. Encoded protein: CASSPDRAGNQPQHF.

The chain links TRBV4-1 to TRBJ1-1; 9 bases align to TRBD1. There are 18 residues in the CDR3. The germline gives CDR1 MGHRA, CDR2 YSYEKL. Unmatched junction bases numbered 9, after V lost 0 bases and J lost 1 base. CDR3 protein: CASSQDKGTGRENTEAFF. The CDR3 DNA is TGCGCCAGCAGCCAAGATAAGGGGACAGGGCGAGAGAACACTGAAGCTTTCTTT.

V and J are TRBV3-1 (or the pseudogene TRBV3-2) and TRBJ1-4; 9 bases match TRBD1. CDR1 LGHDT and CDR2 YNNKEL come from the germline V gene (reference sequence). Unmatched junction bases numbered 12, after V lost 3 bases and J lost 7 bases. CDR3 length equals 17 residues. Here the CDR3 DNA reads TGTGCCAGCAGCCATCGCCGACCACAGGGGGCAGGTGAAAAACTGTTTTTT. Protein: CASSHRRPQGAGEKLFF.

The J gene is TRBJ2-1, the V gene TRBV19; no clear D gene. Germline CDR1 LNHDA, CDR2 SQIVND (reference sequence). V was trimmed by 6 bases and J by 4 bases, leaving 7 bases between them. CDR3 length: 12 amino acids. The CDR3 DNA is TGTGCCAGTAGCCCGGGTTACAATGAGCAGTTCTTC. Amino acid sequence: CASSPGYNEQFF.

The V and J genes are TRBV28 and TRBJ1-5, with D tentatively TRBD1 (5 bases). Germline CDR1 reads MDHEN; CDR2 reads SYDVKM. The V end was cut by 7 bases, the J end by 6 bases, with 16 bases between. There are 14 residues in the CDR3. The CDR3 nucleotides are TGTGCCAGCATCGGGGGTCTAAAGGGTCAGCCCCAGCATTTT. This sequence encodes CASIGGLKGQPQHF.

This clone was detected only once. The CDR3 region is CASAGPITYGYTF. The DNA for the CDR3 is TGCGCCAGCGCTGGGCCTATAACCTATGGCTACACCTTC. The chain has TRBV5-1 and TRBJ1-2; D is unclear. This CDR3 has 13 residues. Trimming left V 7 bases short and J 4 bases short, with 14 bases between. The germline V gene has CDR1 SGHRS and CDR2 YFSETQ. Full variable domain (remainder filled in from reference TRBV5-1 and TRBJ1-2): KAGVTQTPRYLIKTRGQQVTLSCSPISGHRSVSWYQQTPGQGLQFLFEYFSETQRNKGNFPGRFSGRQFSNSRSEMNVSTLELGDSALYLCASAGPITYGYTFGSGTRLTVV.

The CDR3 sequence is CASWGSRTAGNEQYF. For the CDR3, the DNA is TGTGCCAGCTGGGGCAGTAGAACAGCGGGTAACGAGCAGTACTTC. The V gene is TRBV6-5, the J gene TRBJ2-7; maybe TRBD2 (6 bases). The CDR3 contains 15 residues. Germline V CDR1 and CDR2: MNHEY, SVGAGI. Trimming left V 8 bases short and J 5 bases short, with 22 bases between.

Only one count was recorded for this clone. CDR3 sequence (DNA): TGTGCCAGCAGCTCTACGGGCCCAGGGGCCGACGAGCAGTACTTC. This codes for CASSSTGPGADEQYF. The chain combines TRBV13 with TRBJ2-7; D might be TRBD1 (6 bases). The CDR3 totals 15 residues. The germline gives CDR1 PRHDT, CDR2 FYEKMQ (reference sequence). Trimming pared 4 bases from V and 5 bases from J, leaving 18 bases between.

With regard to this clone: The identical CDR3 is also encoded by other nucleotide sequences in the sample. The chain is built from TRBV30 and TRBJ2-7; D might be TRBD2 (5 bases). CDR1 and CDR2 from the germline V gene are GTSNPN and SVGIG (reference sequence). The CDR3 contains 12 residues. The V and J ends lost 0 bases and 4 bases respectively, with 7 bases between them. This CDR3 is CAWSVGGYEQYF. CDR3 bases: TGTGCCTGGAGTGTAGGAGGATACGAGCAGTACTTC.

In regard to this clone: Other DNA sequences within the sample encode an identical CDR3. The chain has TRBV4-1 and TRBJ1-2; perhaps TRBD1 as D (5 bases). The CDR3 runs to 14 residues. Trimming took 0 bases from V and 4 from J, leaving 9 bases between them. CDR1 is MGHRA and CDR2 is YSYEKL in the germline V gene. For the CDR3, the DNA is TGCGCCAGCAGCCAAGAGGCAGGGCCCTATGGCTACACCTTC. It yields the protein CASSQEAGPYGYTF.

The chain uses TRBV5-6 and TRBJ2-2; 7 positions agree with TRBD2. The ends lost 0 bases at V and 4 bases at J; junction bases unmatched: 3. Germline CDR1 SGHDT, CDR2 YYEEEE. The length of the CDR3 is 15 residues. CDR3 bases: TGTGCCAGCAGCTTGGTATGGGGGGGCACCGGGGAGCTGTTTTTT. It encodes CASSLVWGGTGELFF.

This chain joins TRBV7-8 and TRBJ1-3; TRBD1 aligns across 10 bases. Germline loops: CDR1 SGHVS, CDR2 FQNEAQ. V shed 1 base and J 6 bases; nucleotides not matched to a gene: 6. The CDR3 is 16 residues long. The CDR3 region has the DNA TGTGCCAGCAGCTTAGGAGGAGACAGGGGGCCAAACACCATATATTTT. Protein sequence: CASSLGGDRGPNTIYF.

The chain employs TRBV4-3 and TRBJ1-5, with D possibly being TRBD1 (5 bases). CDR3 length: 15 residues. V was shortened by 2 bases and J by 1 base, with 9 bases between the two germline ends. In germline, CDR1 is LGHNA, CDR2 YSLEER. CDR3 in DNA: TGCGCCAGCAGCCAACATGGACAAAGCAATCAGCCCCAGCATTTT. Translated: CASSQHGQSNQPQHF.

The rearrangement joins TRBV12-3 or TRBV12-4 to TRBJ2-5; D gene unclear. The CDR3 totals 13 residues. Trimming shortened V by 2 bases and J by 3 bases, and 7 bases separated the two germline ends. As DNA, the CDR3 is TGTGCCAGCAGTTTAATCCAGAAAGAGACCCAGTACTTC. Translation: CASSLIQKETQYF.

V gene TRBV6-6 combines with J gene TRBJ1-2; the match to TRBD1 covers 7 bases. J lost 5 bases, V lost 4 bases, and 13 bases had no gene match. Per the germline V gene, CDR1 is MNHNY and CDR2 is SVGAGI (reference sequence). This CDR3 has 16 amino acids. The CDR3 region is CASSSLTGERGYGYTF. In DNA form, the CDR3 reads TGTGCCAGCAGTTCCTTAACAGGGGAAAGGGGGTATGGCTACACCTTC.

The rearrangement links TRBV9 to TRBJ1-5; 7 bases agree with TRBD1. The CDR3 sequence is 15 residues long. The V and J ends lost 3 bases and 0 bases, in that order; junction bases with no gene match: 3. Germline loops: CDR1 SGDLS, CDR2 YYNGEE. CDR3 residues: CASSEGDSSNQPQHF. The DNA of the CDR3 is TGTGCCAGCAGCGAGGGGGACAGTAGCAATCAGCCCCAGCATTTT.

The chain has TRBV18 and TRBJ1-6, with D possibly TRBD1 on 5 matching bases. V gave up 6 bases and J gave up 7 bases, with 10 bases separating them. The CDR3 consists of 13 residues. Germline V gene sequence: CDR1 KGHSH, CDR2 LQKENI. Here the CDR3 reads CASSPDRNSPLHF. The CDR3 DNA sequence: TGTGCCAGCTCTCCCGACAGAAATTCACCCCTCCACTTT.

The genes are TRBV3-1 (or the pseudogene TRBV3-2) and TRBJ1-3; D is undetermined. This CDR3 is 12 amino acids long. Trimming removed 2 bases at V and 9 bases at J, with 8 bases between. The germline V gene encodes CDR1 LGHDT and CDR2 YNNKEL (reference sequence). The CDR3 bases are TGTGCCAGCAGCCAATCGTTTAGCACCATATATTTT. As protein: CASSQSFSTIYF.

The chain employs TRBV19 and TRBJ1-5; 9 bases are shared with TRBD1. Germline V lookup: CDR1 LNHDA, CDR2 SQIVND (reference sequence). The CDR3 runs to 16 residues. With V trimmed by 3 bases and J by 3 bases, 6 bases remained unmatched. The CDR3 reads CASSIMTGGLNQPQHF. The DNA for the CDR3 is TGTGCCAGTAGTATCATGACAGGGGGACTCAATCAGCCCCAGCATTTT.

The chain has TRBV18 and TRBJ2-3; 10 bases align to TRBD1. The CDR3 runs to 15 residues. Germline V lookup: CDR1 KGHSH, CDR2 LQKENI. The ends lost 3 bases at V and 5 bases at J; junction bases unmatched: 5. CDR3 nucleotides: TGTGCCAGCTCACCCGGGACAGGGGATCTAGATACGCAGTATTTT. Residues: CASSPGTGDLDTQYF.

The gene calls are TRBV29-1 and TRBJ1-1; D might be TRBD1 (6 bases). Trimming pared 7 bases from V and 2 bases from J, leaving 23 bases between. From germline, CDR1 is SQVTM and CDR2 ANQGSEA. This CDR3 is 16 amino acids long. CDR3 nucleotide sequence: TGCAGCGCTAAAAGGGGCAGGGGCGAGGGAAACACTGAAGCTTTCTTT. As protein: CSAKRGRGEGNTEAFF.

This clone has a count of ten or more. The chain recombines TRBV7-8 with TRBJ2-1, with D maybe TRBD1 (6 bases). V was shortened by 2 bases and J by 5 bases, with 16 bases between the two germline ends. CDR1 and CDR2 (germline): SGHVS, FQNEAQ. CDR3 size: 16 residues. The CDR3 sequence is CASSLWGRGVHNEQFF. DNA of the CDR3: TGTGCCAGCAGCTTATGGGGCAGGGGCGTCCACAATGAGCAGTTCTTC.